This T cell receptor (beta chain) was identified in a study of beta chain features in type 1 diabetes. Overall study results and limits: Using cDNA template may skew counts toward highly expressing activated cells. There was no resolution here of whether HLA type influences TCRB rearrangement.

A note on this clone: The antigen remains unidentified.

As every portion of the isolated RNA was reverse transcribed, the sequencing read expressed TCRB transcripts. Produced via immunoSEQ multiplex PCR; TCRdb's table is partial and in-frame only. Among about 620,000 clones, roughly 16% were seen once, and the ten largest hold 0.093%. The material sequenced was naive CD4+ T cells from blood. This TCR came from a man in his late teens or twenties in good health.

The CDR3 DNA sequence: TGTGCCATCAGTTTCACCGGGGAGCTGTTTTTT. Translating gives CAISFTGELFF. This rearrangement joins TRBV10-3 to TRBJ2-2; no clear D. V gave up 5 bases and J gave up 4 bases, with 2 bases separating them. Germline CDR1 is ENHRY and CDR2 is SYGVKD. The CDR3 totals 11 residues.